Sequencing of this T cell receptor beta chain was carried out in a study of T cell responses to AZD1222 COVID-19 vaccine. Notes on the study in general: The peak T cell response came first, and repertoires were sampled only after it.

As to this clone: No antigen is known for it.

The germline CDR1 and CDR2 sequences are SGHDT and YYEEEE. This CDR3 is 13 amino acids long. V was pared by 0 bases and J by 5 bases, with 8 bases between. Clones were sequenced by immunoSEQ multiplex PCR, and TCRdb holds only the in-frame ones, with some missing. The sample lists approximately 26,000 clones; 88% were seen once. The specimen was peripheral blood, collected 28 days after the second AZD1222 dose. The clonotype was recovered from an adult who received the AZD1222 COVID-19 vaccine. The V gene is TRBV5-6, the J gene TRBJ2-5; D is unresolved. CDR3 coding DNA: TGTGCCAGCAGCTTGGCGGTGGGGGAGACCCAGTACTTC. Protein: CASSLAVGETQYF. The variable domain in full, completed from reference TRBV5-6 and TRBJ2-5, reads DAGVTQSPTHLIKTRGQQVTLRCSPKSGHDTVSWYQQALGQGPQFIFQYYEEEERQRGNFPDRFSGHQFPNYSSELNVNALLLGDSALYLCASSLAVGETQYFGPGTRLLVL.